The next 11 T cell receptor beta chains were all read from a single sample in a study of T-cell memory formation after mild COVID-19. TCRdb re-called the 5' RACE reads through MiXCR, storing one row per CDR3 protein. The sample lists about 360,000 distinct CDR3 sequences; around 14% were seen once. Sequenced: PBMCs or a T cell subset sorted from them (not recorded which). The receptors come from a man between 18 and 29 years old who had mild COVID-19 (a few samples of this study predate the infection). Cell type and time point are not known.

J is TRBJ1-5 and V is TRBV7-2; unclear D gene. The V end was cut by 3 bases, the J end by 6 bases, with 6 bases between. This CDR3 has 12 residues. Germline CDR1 and CDR2: SGHTA and FQGNSA. CDR3 protein: CASSFGPQPQHF. As DNA, the CDR3 is TGTGCCAGCAGCTTCGGGCCTCAGCCCCAGCATTTT.

The sample holds many counts of this clonotype. The chain recombines TRBV12-3 or TRBV12-4 with TRBJ2-2, with TRBD2 identical over 9 bases. J was trimmed by 8 bases and V by 2 bases; bases with no gene match: 3. The CDR3 length is 14 residues. CDR3 nucleotides: TGTGCCAGCAGTTTACGTCTAGCGGGGGGGGAGCTGTTTTTT. This gives the protein CASSLRLAGGELFF.

This clonotype was seen more than once but under ten times. The chain links TRBV4-1 to TRBJ1-2; no clear D. Germline lookup yields CDR1 MGHRA and CDR2 YSYEKL. The length of the CDR3 is 15 residues. Trimming took off 0 bases at V and 2 bases at J, with 10 bases between the two ends. The CDR3 region is CASSQDHSSNYGYTF. CDR3 DNA sequence: TGCGCCAGCAGCCAAGATCACAGTTCCAACTATGGCTACACCTTC.

V and J are TRBV5-1 and TRBJ1-6, with D possibly matching TRBD1 (5 bases). This CDR3 is built from 15 residues. Germline lookup yields CDR1 SGHRS and CDR2 YFSETQ. V lost 1 base to trimming and J lost 7 bases, with 12 bases between them. CDR3 DNA sequence: TGCGCCAGCAGCTTGCTCTCCTGGGGGAATTCACCCCTCCACTTT. Translating it yields CASSLLSWGNSPLHF.

The rearrangement joins TRBV2 to TRBJ2-2, with TRBD2 matching over 14 bases. This CDR3 has 15 residues. CDR1 and CDR2 from the germline V gene are SNHLY and FYNNEI. With V trimmed by 6 bases and J by 4 bases, 1 base remained unmatched. The chain's CDR3 is CASRGLAGVTGELFF. The CDR3 DNA follows: TGTGCCAGCAGGGGACTAGCGGGGGTCACCGGGGAGCTGTTTTTT.

A few counts support this clonotype. This chain connects TRBV9 to TRBJ2-5; D uncertain. Trimming removed 4 bases at V and 1 base at J, with 8 bases between. The CDR3 runs 13 residues. In germline, CDR1 is SGDLS, CDR2 YYNGEE. Here the CDR3 reads CASSFLPQETQYF. The CDR3 DNA follows: TGTGCCAGCAGCTTCCTTCCCCAAGAGACCCAGTACTTC. The full variable domain, completed using reference TRBV9 and TRBJ2-5, is DSGVTQTPKHLITATGQRVTLRCSPRSGDLSVYWYQQSLDQGLQFLIQYYNGEERAKGNILERFSAQQFPDLHSELNLSSLELGDSALYFCASSFLPQETQYFGPGTRLLVL.

This rearrangement joins TRBV5-1 to TRBJ2-1; no definite D call. From germline, CDR1 is SGHRS and CDR2 YFSETQ. With 5 bases removed from V and 4 bases from J, the gap between germline ends came to 7 bases. The CDR3 sequence is 12 residues long. The CDR3 DNA sequence: TGCGCCAGCAGAAGAGGTTACAATGAGCAGTTCTTC. Protein product: CASRRGYNEQFF.

This clonotype has ten or more counts. V is TRBV5-1 and J is TRBJ2-1; the match to TRBD1 covers 10 bases. CDR3 size: 15 residues. After removal of 7 bases from V and 6 bases from J, the junction contained 10 bases not matched to a gene. Per the germline V gene, CDR1 is SGHRS and CDR2 is YFSETQ. The CDR3 protein is CASRETGTGVNEQFF. Written as DNA, the CDR3 is TGCGCCAGCCGTGAAACCGGGACAGGGGTCAATGAGCAGTTCTTC.

This rearrangement joins TRBV6-6 to TRBJ2-7, with D perhaps given as TRBD1 or TRBD2 (5 bases each). The CDR3 totals 13 residues. Trimming took 4 bases from V and 6 from J, leaving 13 bases between them. Looked up from germline, CDR1 is MNHNY and CDR2 is SVGAGI (reference sequence). This CDR3 reads CASSWAGAGEQYV. CDR3 bases: TGTGCCAGCAGTTGGGCCGGGGCTGGCGAGCAGTACGTC.

The chain uses TRBV15 and TRBJ1-2; TRBD1 matches 12 bases. The CDR3 covers 14 residues. Trimming cost V 7 bases and J 7 bases; bases outside gene matches: 7. CDR1 is LNHNV, CDR2 YYDKDF, per germline (reference sequence). The CDR3 DNA follows: TGTGCCACCAACCCGGGACAGGGGGCCTTTGGCTACACCTTC. Protein sequence: CATNPGQGAFGYTF.

This clonotype showed up many times. V usage is TRBV15 and J usage is TRBJ2-5; 7 bases map to TRBD1. The CDR3 contains 15 residues. Trimming cost V 0 bases and J 2 bases; bases outside gene matches: 3. The germline V gene encodes CDR1 LNHNV and CDR2 YYDKDF (reference sequence). In DNA, the CDR3 is TGTGCCACCAGCAGAGACCCGGGACAGCAAGAGACCCAGTACTTC. This translates into CATSRDPGQQETQYF.